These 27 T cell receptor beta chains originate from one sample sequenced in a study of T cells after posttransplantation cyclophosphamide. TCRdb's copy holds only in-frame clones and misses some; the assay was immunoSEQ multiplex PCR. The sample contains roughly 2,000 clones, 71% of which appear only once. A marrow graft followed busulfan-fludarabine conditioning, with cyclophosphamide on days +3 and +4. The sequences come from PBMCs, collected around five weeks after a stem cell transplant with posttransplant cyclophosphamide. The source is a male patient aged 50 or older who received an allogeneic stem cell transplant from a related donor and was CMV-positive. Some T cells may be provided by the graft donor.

The CDR3 protein is CAISDWAGKGKETQYF. The CDR3, as DNA: TGTGCCATCAGTGACTGGGCAGGGAAGGGGAAAGAGACCCAGTACTTC. V gene TRBV10-3 combines with J gene TRBJ2-5, with D possibly TRBD1 on 5 matching bases. The CDR3 length is 16 residues. The V end lost 3 bases, the J end lost 3 bases, and 17 bases lay between the germline ends. Germline assignment: CDR1 ENHRY and CDR2 SYGVKD.

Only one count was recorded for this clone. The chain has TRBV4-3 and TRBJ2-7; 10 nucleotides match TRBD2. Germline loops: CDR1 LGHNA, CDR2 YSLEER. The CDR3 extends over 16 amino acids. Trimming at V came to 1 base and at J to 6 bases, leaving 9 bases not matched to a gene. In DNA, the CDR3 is TGCGCCAGCAGCCAAGGAACAGCGGGGGGGCCGATCGAGCAGTACTTC. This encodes CASSQGTAGGPIEQYF.

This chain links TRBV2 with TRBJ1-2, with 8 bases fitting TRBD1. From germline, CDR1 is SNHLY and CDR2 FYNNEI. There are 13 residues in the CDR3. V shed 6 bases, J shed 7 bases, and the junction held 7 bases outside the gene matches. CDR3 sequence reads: CASSLGQGVGYTF. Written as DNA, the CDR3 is TGTGCCAGCAGCTTAGGACAGGGTGTTGGCTACACCTTC.

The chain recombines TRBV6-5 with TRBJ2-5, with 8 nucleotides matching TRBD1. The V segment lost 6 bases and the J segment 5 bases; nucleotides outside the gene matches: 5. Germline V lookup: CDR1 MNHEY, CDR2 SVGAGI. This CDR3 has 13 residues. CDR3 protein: CASSGQGRETQYF. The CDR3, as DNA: TGTGCCAGCAGCGGACAGGGCCGTGAGACCCAGTACTTC.

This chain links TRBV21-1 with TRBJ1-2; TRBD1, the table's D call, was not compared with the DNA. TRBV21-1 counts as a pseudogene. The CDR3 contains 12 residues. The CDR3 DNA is TGTGCCAGCAAGCGACAGGTTAAGGGCTACACCTTC. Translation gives CASKRQVKGYTF.

CDR3 DNA: TGTGCCAGCAGCCCGCGCCTAGGATCCGGGGAGCTGTTTTTT. Translation gives CASSPRLGSGELFF. This rearrangement joins TRBV7-9 to TRBJ2-2; D uncertain. V dropped 5 bases and J dropped 6 bases, with 13 bases sitting between them. CDR1 is SEHNR and CDR2 is FQNEAQ in the germline V gene (reference sequence). The CDR3 has 14 residues. Full variable domain (missing parts from reference TRBV7-9 and TRBJ2-2): DTGVSQNPRHKITKRGQNVTFRCDPISEHNRLYWYRQTLGQGPEFLTYFQNEAQLEKSRLLSDRFSAERPKGSFSTLEIQRTEQGDSAMYLCASSPRLGSGELFFGEGSRLTVL.

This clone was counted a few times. The CDR3 DNA sequence: TGTGCCAGCAGCTTAGGGACAGGGTTCAGTAAAGGCTACACCTTC. This gives the protein CASSLGTGFSKGYTF. The chain combines TRBV7-2 with TRBJ1-2, with 8 bases matching TRBD1. The CDR3 length is 15 residues. CDR1 and CDR2 (germline): SGHTA, FQGNSA. Trimming at V came to 1 base and at J to 8 bases, leaving 9 bases not matched to a gene.

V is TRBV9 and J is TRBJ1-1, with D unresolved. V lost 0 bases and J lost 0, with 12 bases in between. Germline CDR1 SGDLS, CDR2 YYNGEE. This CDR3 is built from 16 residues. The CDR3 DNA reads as TGTGCCAGCAGCGTAGCCTCGGGAGACATGAACACTGAAGCTTTCTTT. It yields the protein CASSVASGDMNTEAFF.

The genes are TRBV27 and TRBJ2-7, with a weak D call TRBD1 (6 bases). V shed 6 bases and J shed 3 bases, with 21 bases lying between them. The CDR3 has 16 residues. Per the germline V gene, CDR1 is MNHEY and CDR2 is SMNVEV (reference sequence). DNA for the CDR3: TGTGCCAGCAGCTATATACAGGGCCATGGGATCTACGAGCAGTACTTC. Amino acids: CASSYIQGHGIYEQYF.

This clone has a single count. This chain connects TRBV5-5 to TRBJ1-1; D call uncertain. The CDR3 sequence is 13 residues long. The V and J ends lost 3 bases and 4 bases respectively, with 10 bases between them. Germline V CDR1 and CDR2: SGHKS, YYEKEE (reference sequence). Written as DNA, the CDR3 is TGTGCCAGCAGCTGGAGGGAGAGCACTGAAGCTTTCTTT. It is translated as CASSWRESTEAFF.

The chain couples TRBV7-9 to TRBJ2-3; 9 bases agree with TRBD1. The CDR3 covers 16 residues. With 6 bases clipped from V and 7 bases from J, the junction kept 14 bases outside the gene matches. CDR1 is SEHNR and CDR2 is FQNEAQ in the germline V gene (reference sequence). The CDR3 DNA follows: TGTGCCAGCAGTGCCCCCGGGGGACAGGGTCGCCATACGCAGTATTTT. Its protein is CASSAPGGQGRHTQYF. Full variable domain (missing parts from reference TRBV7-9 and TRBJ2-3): DTGVSQNPRHKITKRGQNVTFRCDPISEHNRLYWYRQTLGQGPEFLTYFQNEAQLEKSRLLSDRFSAERPKGSFSTLEIQRTEQGDSAMYLCASSAPGGQGRHTQYFGPGTRLTVL.

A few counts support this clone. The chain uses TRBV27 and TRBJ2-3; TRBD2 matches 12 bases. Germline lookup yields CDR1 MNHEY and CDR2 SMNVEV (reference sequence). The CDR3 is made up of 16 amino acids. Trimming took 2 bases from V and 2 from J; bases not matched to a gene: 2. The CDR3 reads CASSLGTSGFTDTQYF. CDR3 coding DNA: TGTGCCAGCAGTTTAGGGACTAGCGGGTTCACAGATACGCAGTATTTT.

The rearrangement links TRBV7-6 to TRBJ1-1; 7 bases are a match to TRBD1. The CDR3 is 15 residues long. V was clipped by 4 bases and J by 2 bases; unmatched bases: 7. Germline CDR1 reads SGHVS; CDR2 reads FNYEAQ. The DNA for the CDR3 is TGTGCCAGCAGCTCTCGACAGGGTAGTAACACTGAAGCTTTCTTT. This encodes CASSSRQGSNTEAFF. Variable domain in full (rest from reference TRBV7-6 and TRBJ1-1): GAGVSQSPRYKVTKRGQDVALRCDPISGHVSLYWYRQALGQGPEFLTYFNYEAQQDKSGLPNDRFSAERPEGSISTLTIQRTEQRDSAMYRCASSSRQGSNTEAFFGQGTRLTVV.

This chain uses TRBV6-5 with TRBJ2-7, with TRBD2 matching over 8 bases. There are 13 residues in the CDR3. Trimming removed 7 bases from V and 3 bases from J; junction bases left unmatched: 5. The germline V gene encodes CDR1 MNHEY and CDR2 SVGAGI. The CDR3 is CASTRGGYYEQYF. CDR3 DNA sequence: TGTGCCAGCACCCGGGGGGGGTACTACGAGCAGTACTTC.

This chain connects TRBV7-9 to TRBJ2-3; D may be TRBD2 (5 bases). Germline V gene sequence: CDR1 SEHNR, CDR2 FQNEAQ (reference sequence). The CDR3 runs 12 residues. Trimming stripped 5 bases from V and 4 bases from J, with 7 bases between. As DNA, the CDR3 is TGTGCCAGCAGCCGAGGGCCAGATACGCAGTATTTT. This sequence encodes CASSRGPDTQYF.

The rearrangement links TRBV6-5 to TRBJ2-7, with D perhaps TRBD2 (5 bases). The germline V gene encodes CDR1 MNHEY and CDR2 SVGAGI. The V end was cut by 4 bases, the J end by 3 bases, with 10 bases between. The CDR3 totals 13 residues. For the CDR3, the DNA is TGTGCCAGCAGTTCCAGGAGGCACTACGAGCAGTACTTC. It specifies CASSSRRHYEQYF.

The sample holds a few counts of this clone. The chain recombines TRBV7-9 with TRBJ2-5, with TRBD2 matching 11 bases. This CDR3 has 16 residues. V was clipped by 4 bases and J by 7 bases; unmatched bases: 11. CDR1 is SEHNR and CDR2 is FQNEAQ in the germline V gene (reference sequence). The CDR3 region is CASSSQLAGERGTQYF. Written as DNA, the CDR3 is TGTGCCAGCAGCTCCCAACTAGCGGGGGAAAGGGGGACCCAGTACTTC.

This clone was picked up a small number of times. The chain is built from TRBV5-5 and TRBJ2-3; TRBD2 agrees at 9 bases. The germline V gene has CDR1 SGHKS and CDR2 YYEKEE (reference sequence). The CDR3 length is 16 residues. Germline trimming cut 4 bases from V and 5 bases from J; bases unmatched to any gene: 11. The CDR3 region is CASSPGTSIPIDTQYF. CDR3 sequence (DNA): TGTGCCAGCAGCCCTGGGACTAGCATACCTATAGATACGCAGTATTTT. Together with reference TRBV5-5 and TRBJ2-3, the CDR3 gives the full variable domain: DAGVTQSPTHLIKTRGQQVTLRCSPISGHKSVSWYQQVLGQGPQFIFQYYEKEERGRGNFPDRFSARQFPNYSSELNVNALLLGDSALYLCASSPGTSIPIDTQYFGPGTRLTVL.

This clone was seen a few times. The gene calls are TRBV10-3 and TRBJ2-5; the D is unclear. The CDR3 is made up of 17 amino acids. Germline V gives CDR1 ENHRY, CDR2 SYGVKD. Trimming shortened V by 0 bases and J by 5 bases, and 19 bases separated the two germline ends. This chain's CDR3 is CAISESRGGTPKETQYF. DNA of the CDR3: TGTGCCATCAGTGAGTCGAGAGGCGGAACCCCCAAGGAGACCCAGTACTTC.

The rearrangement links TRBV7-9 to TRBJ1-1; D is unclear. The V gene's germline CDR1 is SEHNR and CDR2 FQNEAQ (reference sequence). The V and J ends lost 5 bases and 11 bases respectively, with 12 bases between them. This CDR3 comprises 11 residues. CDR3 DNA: TGTGCCAGCAGCCTAAAGTCTTGGGCTTTCTTT. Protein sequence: CASSLKSWAFF.

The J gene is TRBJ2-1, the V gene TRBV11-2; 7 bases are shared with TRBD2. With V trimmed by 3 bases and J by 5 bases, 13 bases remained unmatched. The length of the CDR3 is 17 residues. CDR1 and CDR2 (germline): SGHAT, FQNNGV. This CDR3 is CASSFPLAAPLDNEQFF. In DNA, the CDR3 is TGTGCCAGCAGCTTCCCGCTAGCGGCACCCCTCGACAATGAGCAGTTCTTC.

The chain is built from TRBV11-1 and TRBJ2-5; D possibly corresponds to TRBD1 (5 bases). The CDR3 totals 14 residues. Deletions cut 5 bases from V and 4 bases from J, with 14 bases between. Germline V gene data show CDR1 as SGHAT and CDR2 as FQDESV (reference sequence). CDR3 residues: CASSPGIIGETQYF. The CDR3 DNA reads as TGTGCCAGCAGCCCAGGGATTATTGGAGAGACCCAGTACTTC.

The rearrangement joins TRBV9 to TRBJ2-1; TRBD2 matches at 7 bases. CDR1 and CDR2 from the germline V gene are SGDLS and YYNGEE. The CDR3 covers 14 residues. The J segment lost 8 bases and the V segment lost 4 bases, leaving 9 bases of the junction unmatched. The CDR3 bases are TGTGCCAGCAGCATGGTGGCGGGGAGGGATGAGCAGTTCTTC. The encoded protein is CASSMVAGRDEQFF.

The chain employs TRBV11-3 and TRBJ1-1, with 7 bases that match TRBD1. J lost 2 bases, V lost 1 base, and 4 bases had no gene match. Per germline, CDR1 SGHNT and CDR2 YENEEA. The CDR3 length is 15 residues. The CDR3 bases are TGTGCCAGCAGCTTAGCGGGACAGCTAAACACTGAAGCTTTCTTT. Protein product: CASSLAGQLNTEAFF.

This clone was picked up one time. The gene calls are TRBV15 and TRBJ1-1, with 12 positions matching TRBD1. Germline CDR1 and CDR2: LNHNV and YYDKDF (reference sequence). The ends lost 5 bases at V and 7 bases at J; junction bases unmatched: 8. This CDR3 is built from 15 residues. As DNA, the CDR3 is TGTGCCACCAGCCACCGGGACAGGGGGCCCGGTGAAGCTTTCTTT. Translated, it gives CATSHRDRGPGEAFF.

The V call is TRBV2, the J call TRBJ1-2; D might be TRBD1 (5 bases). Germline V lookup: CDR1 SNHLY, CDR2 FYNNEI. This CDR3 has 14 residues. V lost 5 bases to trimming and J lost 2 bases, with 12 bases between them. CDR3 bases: TGTGCCAGCAGTCCCCAAGGGGAAAACTATGGCTACACCTTC. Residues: CASSPQGENYGYTF.

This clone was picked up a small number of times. CDR3 sequence (DNA): TGTGCCAGCCAGGGGGCGCGGTATGGCTACACCTTC. It is translated as CASQGARYGYTF. The chain employs TRBV7-9 and TRBJ1-2; 8 bases are a match to TRBD1. The CDR3 spans 12 residues. From germline, CDR1 is SEHNR and CDR2 FQNEAQ (reference sequence). V lost 8 bases, J lost 5 bases, and 4 bases stayed unmatched.